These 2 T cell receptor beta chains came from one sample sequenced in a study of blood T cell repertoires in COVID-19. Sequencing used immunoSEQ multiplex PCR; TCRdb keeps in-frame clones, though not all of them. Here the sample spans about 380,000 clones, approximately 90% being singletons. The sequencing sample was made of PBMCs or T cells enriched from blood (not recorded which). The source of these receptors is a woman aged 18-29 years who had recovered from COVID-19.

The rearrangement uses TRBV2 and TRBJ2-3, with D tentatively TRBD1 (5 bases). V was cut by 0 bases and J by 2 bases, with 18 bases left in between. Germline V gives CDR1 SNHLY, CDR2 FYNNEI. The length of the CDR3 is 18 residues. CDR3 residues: CASSEALGRVTNTDTQYF. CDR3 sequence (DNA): TGTGCCAGCAGTGAAGCGCTTGGCAGGGTAACAAACACAGATACGCAGTATTTT.

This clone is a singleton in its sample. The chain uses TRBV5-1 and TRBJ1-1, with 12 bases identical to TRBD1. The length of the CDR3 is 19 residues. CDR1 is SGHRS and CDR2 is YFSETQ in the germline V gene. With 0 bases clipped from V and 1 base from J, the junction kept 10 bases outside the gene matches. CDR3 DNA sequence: TGCGCCAGCAGCTTGGGTCTCGCCGGGACAGGGGGCTCGAACACTGAAGCTTTCTTT. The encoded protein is CASSLGLAGTGGSNTEAFF.